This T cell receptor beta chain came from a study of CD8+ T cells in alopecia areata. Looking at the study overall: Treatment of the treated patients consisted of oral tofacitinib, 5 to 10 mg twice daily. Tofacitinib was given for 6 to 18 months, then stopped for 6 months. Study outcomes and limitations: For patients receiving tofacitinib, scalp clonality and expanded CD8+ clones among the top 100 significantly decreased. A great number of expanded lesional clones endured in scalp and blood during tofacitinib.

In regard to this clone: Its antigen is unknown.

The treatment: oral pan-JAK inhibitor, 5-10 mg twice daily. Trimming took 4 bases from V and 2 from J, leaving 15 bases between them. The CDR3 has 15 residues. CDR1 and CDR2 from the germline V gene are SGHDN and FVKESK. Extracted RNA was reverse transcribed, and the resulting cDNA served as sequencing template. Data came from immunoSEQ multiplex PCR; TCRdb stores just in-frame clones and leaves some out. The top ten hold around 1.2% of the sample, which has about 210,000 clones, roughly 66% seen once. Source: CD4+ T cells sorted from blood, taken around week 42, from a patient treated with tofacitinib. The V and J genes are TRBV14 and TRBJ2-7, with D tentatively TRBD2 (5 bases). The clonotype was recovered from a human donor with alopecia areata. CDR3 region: CASSLHIRLPYEQYF. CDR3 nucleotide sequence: TGTGCCAGCAGCCTACACATCCGACTACCCTACGAGCAGTACTTC.